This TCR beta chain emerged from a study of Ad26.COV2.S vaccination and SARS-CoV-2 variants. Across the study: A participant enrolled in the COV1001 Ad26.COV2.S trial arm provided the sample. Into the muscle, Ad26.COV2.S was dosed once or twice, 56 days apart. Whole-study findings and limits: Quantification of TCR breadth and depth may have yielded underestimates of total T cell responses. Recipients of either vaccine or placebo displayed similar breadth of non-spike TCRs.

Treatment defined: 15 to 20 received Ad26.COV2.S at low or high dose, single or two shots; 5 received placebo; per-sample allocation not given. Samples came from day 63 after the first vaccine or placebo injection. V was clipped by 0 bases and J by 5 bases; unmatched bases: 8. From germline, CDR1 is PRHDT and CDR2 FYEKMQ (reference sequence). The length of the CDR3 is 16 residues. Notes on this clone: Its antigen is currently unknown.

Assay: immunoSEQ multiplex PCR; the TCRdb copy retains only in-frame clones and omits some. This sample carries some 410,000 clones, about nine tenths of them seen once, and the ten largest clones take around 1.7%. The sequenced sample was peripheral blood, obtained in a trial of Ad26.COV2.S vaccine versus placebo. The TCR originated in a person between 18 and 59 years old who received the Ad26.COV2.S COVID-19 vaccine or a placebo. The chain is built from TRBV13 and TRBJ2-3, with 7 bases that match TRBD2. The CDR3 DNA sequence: TGTGCCAGCAGCTTAGGCGGGAGGCCGAGCGGAGATACGCAGTATTTT. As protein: CASSLGGRPSGDTQYF.